In this sample, the clone carrying this TCR beta chain turned up a few times. The data belong to a study of blood T cell repertoires in COVID-19. As handled by the study authors: Amplification of reference gene primers provided the estimated nucleated cell counts. The repertoire was sequenced with immunoSEQ multiplex PCR; TCRdb's copy has only in-frame clones and lacks some. For V, J and clone size, that table is used; D and trimming come from the DNA. This sample carries 120,000 or so clones, 70% to 85% of them seen once, and the ten largest clones take 0.75% to 0.9%. Trimming removed 0 bases from V and 5 bases from J, with 11 bases in between. This CDR3 has 15 residues. CDR1 and CDR2 from the germline V gene are MNHNS and SASEGT.

This sequence joins TRBV6-1 and TRBJ1-5, with a tentative D call TRBD1 (5 bases). This TCR came from a human donor with acute or convalescent COVID-19. The donor label of this sample is uncertain. The sample taken for sequencing was peripheral blood. Here the CDR3 DNA reads TGTGCCAGCAGTGAAGCACAGGAGGGGCATCAGCCCCAGCATTTT. This codes for CASSEAQEGHQPQHF.